The subject of this entry is one TCR beta chain. This entry is derived from a study of shared clonotypes between healthy human individuals. Generated by immunoSEQ multiplex PCR, the TCRdb table keeps only in-frame clones and is missing some. The top ten hold 0.11% to 0.15% of the sample, which has roughly 2.5 million clones, roughly nine tenths seen once. The sequence came from a man aged 18-30 years in good health. The specimen sequenced was naive CD4+ T cells sorted from blood. Subset specified: CD45RA+ positively selected.

The DNA of the CDR3 is TGTGCCAGTAGTATTGAGGCGGGGGGTAAATTACATACGCAGTATTTT. Residues: CASSIEAGGKLHTQYF. This rearrangement joins TRBV19 to TRBJ2-3; 8 positions agree with TRBD2. With 3 bases clipped from V and 7 bases from J, the junction kept 12 bases outside the gene matches. The CDR3 consists of 16 residues. The germline V gene has CDR1 LNHDA and CDR2 SQIVND (reference sequence).